Below, one TCR beta chain is given with its context. In germline, CDR1 is ENHRY, CDR2 SYGVKD. The CDR3 extends over 12 amino acids. V lost 8 bases, J lost 3 bases, and 10 bases lay in between. The sample belongs to a study of blood T cell repertoires in COVID-19. Individuals in the exposed group had encountered a COVID-19 case within 2 weeks preceding study entry. Here immunoSEQ multiplex PCR was the method, and the copy in TCRdb shows in-frame clones only, minus some. The table records fewer than 400,000 clones, 85% of them present only once. This clonotype was obtained from a woman aged 25 to 39 who had been exposed to COVID-19. Sequencing was performed on PBMCs or T cells enriched from blood (not recorded which). The chain couples TRBV10-3 to TRBJ2-5, with D perhaps TRBD2 (6 bases). CDR3 sequence (DNA): TGTGCCATCCGGCGGGAAGAAGAGACCCAGTACTTC. Its translation is CAIRREEETQYF.